These 25 T cell receptor beta chains share one sample of origin, sequenced in a study of cytomegalovirus exposure and HLA in healthy donors (dated by TCRdb to about 2017). Library construction relied on the immunoSEQ multiplex PCR assay. For the multiplex PCR, a mixture combining 60 forward primers for TCR Vbeta segments and 13 reverse primers for TCR Jbeta segments was used. TCRdb obtained this table from immuneACCESS and retained in-frame rearrangements with V and J assigned. These tables miss some clones; where compared with another copy, unresolved V genes account for less than half of the shortfall, and the remainder is unexplained. This sample gives 65,000 to 90,000 clones in total; almost 85% of them show up just once. Roughly 2% of the sample rests with the top ten. The sequenced sample was PBMCs. Receptor source: a man younger than 35 in good health and CMV-seronegative.

The gene calls are TRBV9 and TRBJ2-2, with D perhaps TRBD2 (5 bases). The CDR3 consists of 14 residues. The V gene lost 6 bases and the J gene lost 0 bases, with 9 bases spanning the gap. Per germline, CDR1 SGDLS and CDR2 YYNGEE. CDR3 protein: CASKPGTNTGELFF. CDR3 DNA: TGTGCCAGCAAACCGGGGACGAACACCGGGGAGCTGTTTTTT.

The chain uses TRBV5-1 and TRBJ1-1; possibly TRBD1 for D (6 bases). CDR1 is SGHRS and CDR2 is YFSETQ in the germline V gene. Trimming pared 0 bases from V and 1 base from J, leaving 13 bases between. The CDR3 spans 16 residues. The CDR3 is CASSLVQGVGNTEAFF. The CDR3 DNA sequence: TGCGCCAGCAGCTTGGTACAGGGAGTAGGGAACACTGAAGCTTTCTTT.

The CDR3 region is CATSIKEGGYTEAFF. CDR3 in DNA: TGTGCCACCAGCATTAAGGAGGGTGGCTACACTGAAGCTTTCTTT. This chain uses TRBV15 with TRBJ1-1; no clear D. Germline V gene lookup returns CDR1 LNHNV and CDR2 YYDKDF (reference sequence). This CDR3 is built from 15 residues. V was shortened by 4 bases and J by 3 bases, with 15 bases between the two germline ends. Based on the CDR3 plus reference TRBV15 and TRBJ1-1, the full variable domain is DAMVIQNPRYQVTQFGKPVTLSCSQTLNHNVMYWYQQKSSQAPKLLFHYYDKDFNNEADTPDNFQSRRPNTSFCFLDIRSPGLGDTAMYLCATSIKEGGYTEAFFGQGTRLTVV.

The chain is built from TRBV15 and TRBJ1-2; D ambiguous. Trimming left V 4 bases short and J 11 bases short, with 26 bases between. CDR1 is LNHNV, CDR2 YYDKDF, per germline (reference sequence). The CDR3 has 16 residues. CDR3 sequence reads: CATSIFSPGAFTSYTF. The CDR3 bases are TGTGCCACCAGCATCTTTAGTCCGGGAGCCTTCACCTCTTACACCTTC.

V and J are TRBV6-4 and TRBJ1-6, with D perhaps TRBD1 (6 bases). The CDR3 consists of 15 residues. The germline V and J ends were trimmed by 2 bases and 7 bases, with 12 bases remaining between them. Germline values: CDR1 MRHNA, CDR2 SNTAGT. The CDR3 region is CASSDGPGANSPLHF. CDR3 nucleotide sequence: TGTGCCAGCAGTGACGGGCCAGGGGCAAATTCACCCCTCCACTTT.

The rearrangement uses TRBV19 and TRBJ2-6; tentative D call: TRBD1 (6 bases). Germline CDR1 and CDR2: LNHDA and SQIVND (reference sequence). V lost 8 bases and J lost 1, with 15 bases in between. The CDR3 sequence is 16 residues long. The CDR3 bases are TGTGCCAGTGGACAGACTTCAATGTCTGGGGCCAACGTCCTGACTTTC. Translation: CASGQTSMSGANVLTF.

This chain uses TRBV28 with TRBJ2-5, with D perhaps matching TRBD2 (6 bases). V gave up 11 bases and J gave up 4 bases, with 14 bases separating them. The V gene's germline CDR1 is MDHEN and CDR2 SYDVKM. The CDR3 has 12 amino acids. The DNA for the CDR3 is TGTGCCGGAGGGAATCTAGGAGAGACCCAGTACTTC. This codes for CAGGNLGETQYF.

In this sample, this clone turned up once. The rearrangement links TRBV5-6 to TRBJ1-6; 8 bases agree with TRBD1. The CDR3 consists of 14 residues. V trimming: 3 bases; J trimming: 6 bases; junction bases outside the gene matches: 2. Per the germline V gene, CDR1 is SGHDT and CDR2 is YYEEEE. Written as DNA, the CDR3 is TGTGCCAGCAGCTACAGGGGGAGTAATTCACCCCTCCACTTT. Protein sequence: CASSYRGSNSPLHF.

This chain joins TRBV7-2 and TRBJ2-5, with 7 bases aligning to TRBD2. Per the germline V gene, CDR1 is SGHTA and CDR2 is FQGNSA. Trimming cost V 1 base and J 4 bases; bases outside gene matches: 9. There are 16 residues in the CDR3. CDR3 in amino acids: CASSLGASAGRETQYF. CDR3 sequence (DNA): TGTGCCAGCAGCTTAGGGGCCTCAGCGGGACGAGAGACCCAGTACTTC.

This clone has only a few counts. The rearrangement uses TRBV7-2 and TRBJ1-4; D ambiguous. V was shortened by 2 bases and J by 4 bases, with 8 bases between the two germline ends. CDR1 is SGHTA and CDR2 is FQGNSA in the germline V gene. The length of the CDR3 is 14 residues. As DNA, the CDR3 is TGTGCCAGCAGCTTAAACGGTATTAATGAAAAACTGTTTTTT. Its translation is CASSLNGINEKLFF.

The chain uses TRBV30 and TRBJ1-5, with D possibly TRBD1 on 6 matching bases. The CDR3 contains 13 residues. Germline CDR1 is GTSNPN and CDR2 is SVGIG (reference sequence). Trimming removed 2 bases at V and 9 bases at J, with 14 bases between. CDR3 sequence reads: CAWSPQQGLPQHF. CDR3 coding DNA: TGTGCCTGGAGTCCCCAACAGGGCCTGCCCCAGCATTTT.

The V and J genes are TRBV6-6 and TRBJ2-1, with TRBD1 as a possible D gene (6 bases). The CDR3 runs to 15 residues. Trimming removed 6 bases from V and 4 bases from J, with 16 bases in between. The germline V gene encodes CDR1 MNHNY and CDR2 SVGAGI (reference sequence). CDR3: CASSPLDRSYNEQFF. CDR3 in DNA: TGTGCCAGCAGCCCCCTAGACAGGTCGTACAATGAGCAGTTCTTC.

The chain carries TRBV29-1 and TRBJ2-7; 8 nucleotides align to TRBD2. CDR1 is SQVTM, CDR2 ANQGSEA, per germline. Trimming removed 0 bases from V and 0 bases from J; junction bases left unmatched: 10. This CDR3 region has 17 residues. The CDR3 nucleotides are TGCAGCGTTGAAGATCGGGGGGGGAGAGGGGACTCCTACGAGCAGTACTTC. It codes for CSVEDRGGRGDSYEQYF.

The chain combines TRBV7-2 with TRBJ2-7, with TRBD2 matching over 9 bases. Germline-derived CDR1 and CDR2 are SGHTA and FQGNSA. Trimming at V came to 1 base and at J to 2 bases, leaving 3 bases not matched to a gene. The CDR3 covers 15 residues. DNA of the CDR3: TGTGCCAGCAGCTTAGGTCCTAGCGGGACCTACGAGCAGTACTTC. Its translation is CASSLGPSGTYEQYF.

The V and J genes are TRBV7-9 and TRBJ1-1; D remains unclear. There are 14 residues in the CDR3. V dropped 3 bases and J dropped 1 base, with 9 bases sitting between them. Germline V gene lookup returns CDR1 SEHNR and CDR2 FQNEAQ (reference sequence). The CDR3 DNA reads TGTGCCAGCAGCTTGGGCCAGTCGAACACTGAAGCTTTCTTT. This encodes CASSLGQSNTEAFF.

This chain's CDR3 is CASSFSRGQPQHF. The CDR3 coding sequence is TGTGCCAGCAGTTTCTCTAGGGGCCAGCCCCAGCATTTT. The V gene is TRBV28, the J gene TRBJ1-5; D perhaps matches TRBD1 (5 bases). V was pared by 3 bases and J by 7 bases, with 10 bases between. The CDR3 is 13 amino acids. Looked up from germline, CDR1 is MDHEN and CDR2 is SYDVKM.

The chain joins TRBV19 to TRBJ2-7, with a tentative D call TRBD1 (6 bases). The CDR3 contains 13 residues. The germline V gene encodes CDR1 LNHDA and CDR2 SQIVND (reference sequence). The V and J ends lost 5 bases and 4 bases respectively, with 12 bases between them. CDR3 coding DNA: TGTGCCAGTAGTGCGGACAGCCATTACGAGCAGTACTTC. This translates into CASSADSHYEQYF. The full variable domain, in which reference TRBV19 and TRBJ2-7 provide the parts outside the CDR3, is DGGITQSPKYLFRKEGQNVTLSCEQNLNHDAMYWYRQDPGQGLRLIYYSQIVNDFQKGDIAEGYSVSREKKESFPLTVTSAQKNPTAFYLCASSADSHYEQYFGPGTRLTVT.

The gene calls are TRBV5-4 and TRBJ1-2; a weak D match, TRBD1 (5 bases). CDR1 and CDR2 from the germline V gene are SGHNT and YYREEE (reference sequence). Trimming pared 0 bases from V and 4 bases from J, leaving 10 bases between. This CDR3 is 14 amino acids long. The CDR3 coding sequence is TGTGCCAGCAGCTTGGACAGGTGGGGCTATGGCTACACCTTC. Amino acid sequence: CASSLDRWGYGYTF.

The chain is built from TRBV5-4 and TRBJ2-7; D ambiguous. This CDR3 spans 13 amino acids. In germline, CDR1 is SGHNT, CDR2 YYREEE (reference sequence). Deletions cut 4 bases from V and 2 bases from J, with 10 bases between. CDR3 region: CASSPPRAYEQYF. In DNA form, the CDR3 reads TGTGCCAGCAGCCCCCCCCGGGCCTACGAGCAGTACTTC.

This rearrangement joins TRBV11-3 to TRBJ1-2, with 7 bases lining up with TRBD1. CDR1 and CDR2 from the germline V gene are SGHNT and YENEEA. V lost 5 bases, J lost 4 bases, and 7 bases stayed unmatched. CDR3 size: 14 residues. The CDR3 DNA sequence: TGTGCCAGCAGCCCCGAGGGGGCCGGCTATGGCTACACCTTC. This gives the protein CASSPEGAGYGYTF. The full variable domain, completed using reference TRBV11-3 and TRBJ1-2, is EAGVVQSPRYKIIEKKQPVAFWCNPISGHNTLYWYLQNLGQGPELLIRYENEEAVDDSQLPKDRFSAERLKGVDSTLKIQPAELGDSAVYLCASSPEGAGYGYTFGSGTRLTVV.

The gene calls are TRBV28 and TRBJ1-2; D is unclear. The germline CDR1 and CDR2 sequences are MDHEN and SYDVKM. Trimming cost V 2 bases and J 8 bases, with 12 bases left between them. The CDR3 extends over 13 amino acids. CDR3 sequence (DNA): TGTGCCAGCAGTTTACCAGGAGGGAAGGGCTACACCTTC. It translates to CASSLPGGKGYTF.

The chain links TRBV27 to TRBJ2-7; 7 positions agree with TRBD2. After removal of 3 bases from V and 2 bases from J, the junction contained 4 bases not matched to a gene. CDR1 MNHEY and CDR2 SMNVEV come from the germline V gene (reference sequence). This CDR3 comprises 14 residues. CDR3 in DNA: TGTGCCAGCAGTTTTCGCGGGAGAGCCTACGAGCAGTACTTC. Its translation: CASSFRGRAYEQYF.

The rearrangement uses TRBV28 and TRBJ2-7; 10 nucleotides align to TRBD1. V lost 7 bases and J lost 9; bases outside the gene matches: 9. The CDR3 is made up of 13 amino acids. Germline V gene data show CDR1 as MDHEN and CDR2 as SYDVKM. The CDR3 loop reads CASNNGQGGAQYF. As DNA, the CDR3 is TGTGCCAGCAACAACGGACAGGGGGGGGCGCAGTACTTC.

V is TRBV5-1 and J is TRBJ1-2; 8 nucleotides align to TRBD1. The length of the CDR3 is 16 residues. Germline V gene lookup returns CDR1 SGHRS and CDR2 YFSETQ. J gave up 4 bases and V 0 bases, and 8 bases lay outside the gene matches. CDR3 nucleotides: TGCGCCAGCAGCTTGGAGGCAGGGGGCCGGGGCTATGGCTACACCTTC. Translation gives CASSLEAGGRGYGYTF. The full variable domain, with the rest looked up from reference TRBV5-1 and TRBJ1-2, is KAGVTQTPRYLIKTRGQQVTLSCSPISGHRSVSWYQQTPGQGLQFLFEYFSETQRNKGNFPGRFSGRQFSNSRSEMNVSTLELGDSALYLCASSLEAGGRGYGYTFGSGTRLTVV.

V is TRBV5-6 and J is TRBJ2-2; possibly TRBD2 for D (6 bases). The CDR3 has 15 residues. With 0 bases removed from V and 4 bases from J, the gap between germline ends came to 10 bases. Germline CDR1 reads SGHDT; CDR2 reads YYEEEE. The CDR3 is CASSLEGLITGELFF. CDR3 bases: TGTGCCAGCAGCTTGGAGGGACTTATCACCGGGGAGCTGTTTTTT.